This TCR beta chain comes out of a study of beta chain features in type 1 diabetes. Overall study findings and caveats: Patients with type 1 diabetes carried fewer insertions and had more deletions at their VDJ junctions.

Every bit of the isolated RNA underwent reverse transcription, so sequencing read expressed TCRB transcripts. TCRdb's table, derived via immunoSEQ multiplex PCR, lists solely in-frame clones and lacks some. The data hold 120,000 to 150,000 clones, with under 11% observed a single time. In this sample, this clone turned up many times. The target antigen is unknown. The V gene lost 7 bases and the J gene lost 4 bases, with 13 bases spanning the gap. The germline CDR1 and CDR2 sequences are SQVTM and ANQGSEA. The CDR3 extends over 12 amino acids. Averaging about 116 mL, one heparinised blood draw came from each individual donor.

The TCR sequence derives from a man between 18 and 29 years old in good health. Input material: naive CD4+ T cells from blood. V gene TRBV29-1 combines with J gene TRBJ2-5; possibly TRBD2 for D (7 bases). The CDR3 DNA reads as TGCAGCGCCGAAAGGGGGGGAGAGACCCAGTACTTC. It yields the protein CSAERGGETQYF.